This is a list of T cell receptor beta chains from one sample in a study of cytomegalovirus exposure and HLA in healthy donors. The protocol was immunoSEQ multiplex PCR, while the TCRdb copy is restricted to in-frame clones and leaves out a portion. Of about 190,000 clones in the sample, 60% to 85% were seen once. The sequenced material came from PBMCs. These receptors all stem from a woman aged 40 to 55 in good health and CMV-seronegative. Each CDR3 is given with its conserved first and last residue. The D gene is left open where the match is weak. Clone size is not always given. Where it is, it says once, few, many or a class for expanded clones.

TRBJ2-1,TRBV7-6,few,TRBD2,TGTGCCAGCAGCTTAGTGGGGGGGGATTCCTACAATGAGCAGTTCTTC,CASSLVGGDSYNEQFF
TRBJ1-4,TRBV30,NA,TRBD1,TGTGCCTGGAGTGTAGAAAGGGGGCGAGCTAATGAAAAACTGTTTTTT,CAWSVERGRANEKLFF
TRBJ2-3,TRBV7-2,NA,NA,TGTGCCAGCAGCTTAGCGGGAGTATTGGTCGATACGCAGTATTTT,CASSLAGVLVDTQYF
TRBJ2-7,TRBV6-5,NA,TRBD2,TGTGCCAGCAGTCAATCAGCGGGAGCGTACGAGCAGTACTTC,CASSQSAGAYEQYF
TRBJ1-5,TRBV6-5,NA,TRBD1,TGTGCCAGCAGGGGACAGGGTAGGAGTCAGCCCCAGCATTTT,CASRGQGRSQPQHF
TRBJ2-7,TRBV27,NA,TRBD1,TGTGCCAGCAGTTTCACTCAGGGACAGGGCTCCTACGAGCAGTACTTC,CASSFTQGQGSYEQYF
TRBJ1-2,TRBV2,once,TRBD1,TGTGCCAGCAGCGAGACAGGGGACTATGGCTACACCTTC,CASSETGDYGYTF
TRBJ1-2,TRBV30,NA,TRBD1,TGTGCCTGCACGACAGGGATATACACCTTC,CACTTGIYTF
TRBJ2-3,TRBV5-6,NA,TRBD2,TGTGCCAGCAGCCTCCTAGCGGGAGGGAGATTCGCCCCAGATACGCAGTATTTT,CASSLLAGGRFAPDTQYF
TRBJ2-1,TRBV6-1,NA,NA,TGTGCGTGCAGGTTCTACAATGAGCAGTTCTTC,CACRFYNEQFF
TRBJ2-7,TRBV6-4,NA,NA,TGTGCCAGCAGTGACTCGAGAACTGATGAGCAGGAGTACTTC,CASSDSRTDEQEYF
TRBJ1-2,TRBV27,NA,TRBD1,TGTGCCAGCAGTCTACGGACAGGCGATAACTATGGCTACACCTTC,CASSLRTGDNYGYTF
TRBJ2-3,TRBV5-4,NA,TRBD2,TGTGCCAGCAGTAGAGCTAGCGGGAGGGGGACAGATACGCAGTATTTT,CASSRASGRGTDTQYF
TRBJ1-1,TRBV7-2,NA,TRBD1,TGTGCCAGCAGCCTCATGGGACAGGGCACTGAAGCTTTCTTT,CASSLMGQGTEAFF
TRBJ2-1,TRBV6-1,NA,TRBD1,TGTGCCAGCAGTGATCGGACAGGGGGCTGGGAGCAGTTCTTC,CASSDRTGGWEQFF
TRBJ1-2,TRBV7-9,NA,TRBD1,TGTGCCAGCAGCCCGCTCCCGGGACAGGGAAATGGCTACACCTTC,CASSPLPGQGNGYTF
TRBJ2-2,TRBV11-3,once,NA,TGTGCCAGCAGCTTAACAGGAATGAACACCGGGGAGCTGTTTTTT,CASSLTGMNTGELFF
TRBJ1-6,TRBV4-3,NA,NA,TGCGCCAGCAGCCAAGATGTCGGTTCACCCCTCCACTTT,CASSQDVGSPLHF
TRBJ2-1,TRBV9,NA,TRBD2,TGTGCCAGCAGCGGGGGACTAGCGGGAGACAATGAGCAGTTCTTC,CASSGGLAGDNEQFF
TRBJ1-5,TRBV30,few,NA,TGTGCCTGGAGCCACGGACTGGGAAATCAGCCCCAGCATTTT,CAWSHGLGNQPQHF
TRBJ2-1,TRBV6-1,once,NA,TGTGCCAGCAGGGCCAATGAGCAGTTCTTC,CASRANEQFF
TRBJ1-1,TRBV7-6,NA,NA,TGTGCCAGCAGCTTAGGCCCTTTGGGAGGAGGGATGAACACTGAAGCTTTCTTT,CASSLGPLGGGMNTEAFF
TRBJ2-7,TRBV4-1,NA,TRBD2,TGCGCCAGCAGCCAAGCCCCTAGCGGGAACCCCTACGAGCAGTACTTC,CASSQAPSGNPYEQYF
TRBJ2-3,TRBV7-8,NA,TRBD2,TGTGCCAGCAGCTTAGGGGGGAGGGCCACAGATACGCAGTATTTT,CASSLGGRATDTQYF
TRBJ2-5,TRBV11-2,NA,NA,TGTGCCAGCAGCTTAGAGGTGGGCACTACAGGCCACTTC,CASSLEVGTTGHF
TRBJ1-4,TRBV11-3,NA,NA,TGTGCCAGCACGGGGGGCTTGGGTGAAAAACTGTTTTTT,CASTGGLGEKLFF
TRBJ2-5,TRBV7-8,NA,TRBD1,TGTGCCAGCAGCTTAAGTGCAGGGGGAGAGACCCAGTACTTC,CASSLSAGGETQYF
TRBJ1-2,TRBV5-1,NA,TRBD1,TGCGCCAGCAGCTTGGGACAGGGGAATGGCTACACCTTC,CASSLGQGNGYTF
TRBJ1-2,TRBV15,NA,TRBD1,TGTGCCACCAGCAGAGTGGGGGGTCGGACAGGGGGCCGGGGCTACACCTTC,CATSRVGGRTGGRGYTF
TRBJ1-3,TRBV19,few,NA,TGTGCCAGTAGTATCGGTGGGCATCGCTCTGGAAACACCATATATTTT,CASSIGGHRSGNTIYF
TRBJ2-1,TRBV18,NA,TRBD2,TGTGCCAGCTCACTGGGACTAGCGGGAGTAGATGAGCAGTTCTTC,CASSLGLAGVDEQFF
TRBJ2-3,TRBV7-8,NA,TRBD1,TGTGCCAGCAGTCGAGACGGGACAGGGGGACGTGCGCAGTATTTT,CASSRDGTGGRAQYF
TRBJ1-5,TRBV6-1,few,NA,TGTGCCAGCATTGAGGGGGAGGTAAATCAGCCCCAGCATTTT,CASIEGEVNQPQHF
TRBJ2-3,TRBV30,NA,NA,TGTGCCTGGAGTGTACAGCCTCCCCCAGATACGCAGTATTTT,CAWSVQPPPDTQYF
TRBJ1-5,TRBV6-5,NA,NA,TGTGCCAGCAGTAACAGGGACGGGCAGCCCCAGCATTTT,CASSNRDGQPQHF
TRBJ1-2,TRBV25-1,NA,TRBD1,TGTGCCAGCAGTGAAGGCAGGACAGGGGGCGTCTATGGCTACACCTTC,CASSEGRTGGVYGYTF
TRBJ1-3,TRBV6-6,once,NA,TGTGCCAGCAGTTACCATCAGGGCTCTGGAAACACCATATATTTT,CASSYHQGSGNTIYF